Reported below is one T cell receptor beta chain. This record belongs to a study of blood T cell repertoires in COVID-19. Original methodology: Reference gene primer amplification gave estimated nucleated cell counts. Data came from immunoSEQ multiplex PCR; TCRdb stores just in-frame clones and leaves some out. The DNA was the basis for D and trimming; V, J and clone size are from that table. The table includes approximately 110,000 clones, roughly 80% detected once. The CDR3 is 12 amino acids. The ends were cut back, 3 bases at V and 12 bases at J, with 10 bases in the middle. The V gene's germline CDR1 is SGHRS and CDR2 YFSETQ.

V is TRBV5-1 and J is TRBJ1-6; TRBD1 might be the D (5 bases). Material: peripheral blood. This TCR derives from a man in his sixties or seventies with acute or convalescent COVID-19. In DNA, the CDR3 is TGCGCCAGCAGCTCGCTGCAGGGACCCCTCCACTTT. This sequence encodes CASSSLQGPLHF.